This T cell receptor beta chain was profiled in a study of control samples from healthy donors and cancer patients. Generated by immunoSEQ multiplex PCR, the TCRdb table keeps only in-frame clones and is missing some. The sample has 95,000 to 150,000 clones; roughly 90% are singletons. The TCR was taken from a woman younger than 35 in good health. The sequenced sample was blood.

This chain's CDR3 is CASSWYRRATNEKLFF. The CDR3 region has the DNA TGTGCCAGCAGTTGGTACAGACGGGCAACTAATGAAAAACTGTTTTTT. The J gene is TRBJ1-4, the V gene TRBV28; the D is unclear. The length of the CDR3 is 16 residues. The V end was cut by 4 bases, the J end by 0 bases, with 12 bases between. CDR1 and CDR2 from the germline V gene are MDHEN and SYDVKM.